These 32 T cell receptor beta chains were sequenced from one sample in a study of cytomegalovirus exposure and HLA in healthy donors (TCRdb year 2017). The library was obtained by the immunoSEQ multiplex PCR assay. The multiplex PCR relied on a mix of 60 forward primers for TCR Vbeta segments and 13 reverse primers for TCR Jbeta segments. Drawn from immuneACCESS, this table holds only the in-frame rearrangements with V and J called that TCRdb kept. Clones are partly lost; checked studies trace under half to an unresolved V gene and leave the rest unexplained. Across this sample there are 110,000 or so clones, with over 60% seen only once. The biggest ten clones account for roughly 2.6% of the sample. The sample taken for sequencing was PBMCs. Receptors were obtained from a female donor in good health and CMV-seronegative.

The chain recombines TRBV6-5 with TRBJ1-1, with 7 bases aligning to TRBD1. Germline V gene sequence: CDR1 MNHEY, CDR2 SVGAGI. The V gene end was trimmed by 10 bases and the J gene end by 4 bases; junction bases not matched to a gene: 9. The CDR3 contains 13 residues. DNA for the CDR3: TGTGCCACCCGGGGTCAGGGGGTCACTGAAGCTTTCTTT. It is translated as CATRGQGVTEAFF.

The J gene is TRBJ2-2, the V gene TRBV6-6; 9 bases line up with TRBD2. This CDR3 region has 16 residues. Germline V CDR1 and CDR2: MNHNY, SVGAGI (reference sequence). The V and J ends lost 5 bases and 4 bases, in that order; junction bases with no gene match: 8. This chain's CDR3 is CASSLRAGGPTGELFF. CDR3 DNA sequence: TGTGCCAGCAGTCTTCGGGCGGGGGGGCCCACCGGGGAGCTGTTTTTT.

This clone was detected a few times. This chain joins TRBV5-6 and TRBJ1-2; perhaps TRBD1 as D (6 bases). Looked up from germline, CDR1 is SGHDT and CDR2 is YYEEEE. V was trimmed by 3 bases and J by 8 bases, leaving 26 bases between them. This CDR3 contains 17 residues. CDR3 sequence (DNA): TGTGCCAGCAGCTCGACCCTCAGGGGAGGGGGGTCTGGAGGCTACACCTTC. As protein: CASSSTLRGGGSGGYTF.

The chain links TRBV2 to TRBJ1-1; 9 bases line up with TRBD1. The germline gives CDR1 SNHLY, CDR2 FYNNEI. The CDR3 runs 15 residues. The V and J ends lost 3 bases and 4 bases, in that order; junction bases with no gene match: 6. The CDR3 spells CASSETGGTGTEAFF. The CDR3 nucleotides are TGTGCCAGCAGTGAGACAGGGGGAACGGGCACTGAAGCTTTCTTT.

The V and J genes are TRBV30 and TRBJ1-1; D is perhaps TRBD1 (6 bases). Germline V gene data show CDR1 as GTSNPN and CDR2 as SVGIG (reference sequence). Trimming cost V 4 bases and J 4 bases, with 7 bases left between them. The length of the CDR3 is 11 residues. CDR3 coding DNA: TGTGCCTGGACCAGGGGCACTGAAGCTTTCTTT. It is translated as CAWTRGTEAFF.

The V and J genes are TRBV11-2 and TRBJ2-1; 10 bases match TRBD2. J lost 4 bases, V lost 2 bases, and 5 bases had no gene match. Germline V gives CDR1 SGHAT, CDR2 FQNNGV. The CDR3 has 16 residues. The CDR3 sequence is CASSLSGLAEYNEQFF. The DNA for the CDR3 is TGTGCCAGCAGCTTATCCGGACTAGCGGAATACAATGAGCAGTTCTTC. Full variable domain (outside the CDR3, taken from reference TRBV11-2 and TRBJ2-1): EAGVAQSPRYKIIEKRQSVAFWCNPISGHATLYWYQQILGQGPKLLIQFQNNGVVDDSQLPKDRFSAERLKGVDSTLKIQPAKLEDSAVYLCASSLSGLAEYNEQFFGPGTRLTVL.

About this clone itself: Compared with germline, one end of the junction differs, possibly owing to a read error. The chain joins TRBV6-5 to TRBJ2-1, with D unresolved. The CDR3 loop spans 11 amino acids. Germline CDR1 MNHEY, CDR2 SVGAGI. The CDR3 DNA sequence: TGTGCCACCAGTCAAAACAATGAGCAGTTCTTC. This codes for CATSQNNEQFF.

The rearrangement links TRBV25-1 to TRBJ2-2; D perhaps matches TRBD1 (6 bases). CDR3 length: 17 amino acids. The germline V gene encodes CDR1 MGHDK and CDR2 SYGVNS. Trimming removed 5 bases from V and 1 base from J, with 17 bases in between. The CDR3 region has the DNA TGTGCCAGCAGTATGACAGGACAGATCCGGAACACCGGGGAGCTGTTTTTT. Amino acid sequence: CASSMTGQIRNTGELFF.

The J gene is TRBJ2-5, the V gene TRBV6-1; D might be TRBD1 (5 bases). The J call may be incorrect, as the DNA end agrees better with TRBJ2-7. Germline assignment: CDR1 MNHNS and CDR2 SASEGT. The CDR3 sequence is 13 residues long. The CDR3 spells CASGLQETYEQYF. The CDR3 coding sequence is TGTGCCAGCGGATTACAGGAAACCTACGAGCAGTACTTC.

The chain carries TRBV5-4 and TRBJ2-5; D perhaps matches TRBD2 (7 bases). Trimming stripped 4 bases from V and 3 bases from J, with 13 bases between. There are 14 residues in the CDR3. CDR1 SGHNT and CDR2 YYREEE come from the germline V gene (reference sequence). CDR3 DNA: TGTGCCAGCAGCCTTGGGGGGGCGGAAGAGACCCAGTACTTC. The encoded protein is CASSLGGAEETQYF. The variable domain in full, completed from reference TRBV5-4 and TRBJ2-5, reads ETGVTQSPTHLIKTRGQQVTLRCSSQSGHNTVSWYQQALGQGPQFIFQYYREEENGRGNFPPRFSGLQFPNYSSELNVNALELDDSALYLCASSLGGAEETQYFGPGTRLLVL.

This clone was detected only a few times. The genes are TRBV28 and TRBJ1-2; D might be TRBD1 (6 bases). Germline assignment: CDR1 MDHEN and CDR2 SYDVKM. This CDR3 has 10 residues. V lost 11 bases and J 8 bases, leaving 12 bases between the germline ends. CDR3 sequence reads: CACGQPGYTF. The CDR3 nucleotides are TGTGCCTGCGGACAGCCGGGCTACACCTTC.

The V and J genes are TRBV9 and TRBJ2-3; TRBD2 aligns across 11 bases. CDR1 is SGDLS, CDR2 YYNGEE, per germline. This CDR3 comprises 16 residues. V dropped 4 bases and J dropped 8; count of bases not matched to a gene: 12. The CDR3, as DNA: TGTGCCAGCAGCATTACCGGGACTAGCGGTTGGGGTACGCAGTATTTT. Amino acids: CASSITGTSGWGTQYF.

This chain joins TRBV16 and TRBJ2-7; TRBD1 matches at 12 bases. This CDR3 has 15 residues. The V gene's germline CDR1 is KGHSY and CDR2 FQNENV. Trimming at V came to 4 bases and at J to 5 bases, leaving 6 bases not matched to a gene. As DNA, the CDR3 is TGTGCCAGCAGCCGGACGGGACAGGGGGCGAACGAGCAGTACTTC. Translating gives CASSRTGQGANEQYF.

This clone showed up just a few times. The chain links TRBV6-1 to TRBJ1-5; 9 bases map to TRBD1. With 6 bases clipped from V and 5 bases from J, the junction kept 5 bases outside the gene matches. This CDR3 comprises 14 residues. Germline lookup yields CDR1 MNHNS and CDR2 SASEGT. CDR3 region: CASSRTGAYQPQHF. Here the CDR3 DNA reads TGTGCCAGCAGCCGGACAGGGGCCTATCAGCCCCAGCATTTT.

The chain is built from TRBV9 and TRBJ1-1; D is uncertain. The germline V gene encodes CDR1 SGDLS and CDR2 YYNGEE. V gave up 0 bases and J gave up 4 bases, with 10 bases separating them. The CDR3 consists of 14 residues. The DNA for the CDR3 is TGTGCCAGCAGCGTAGACGTACGAGGCACTGAAGCTTTCTTT. Encoded protein: CASSVDVRGTEAFF. Using reference TRBV9 and TRBJ1-1 for the parts outside the CDR3, the full variable domain is DSGVTQTPKHLITATGQRVTLRCSPRSGDLSVYWYQQSLDQGLQFLIQYYNGEERAKGNILERFSAQQFPDLHSELNLSSLELGDSALYFCASSVDVRGTEAFFGQGTRLTVV.

This chain joins TRBV10-3 and TRBJ2-3; the D is unclear. The CDR3 is made up of 12 amino acids. CDR1 ENHRY and CDR2 SYGVKD come from the germline V gene. V gave up 6 bases and J gave up 6 bases, with 10 bases separating them. CDR3 region: CAISPRLDTQYF. CDR3 DNA: TGTGCCATCAGCCCTAGATTGGATACGCAGTATTTT.

The V and J genes are TRBV13 and TRBJ1-1, with no clear D. V was shortened by 0 bases and J by 1 base, with 15 bases between the two germline ends. Germline V lookup: CDR1 PRHDT, CDR2 FYEKMQ (reference sequence). This CDR3 is 17 amino acids long. The CDR3 reads CASSLGGYGAENTEAFF. Written as DNA, the CDR3 is TGTGCCAGCAGCTTAGGTGGGTACGGAGCGGAGAACACTGAAGCTTTCTTT.

The chain recombines TRBV19 with TRBJ2-5; maybe TRBD2 (5 bases). This CDR3 spans 12 amino acids. The germline gives CDR1 LNHDA, CDR2 SQIVND (reference sequence). V lost 3 bases and J 5 bases, leaving 7 bases between the germline ends. CDR3 bases: TGTGCCAGTAGTATGAGCGGTGAGACCCAGTACTTC. This translates into CASSMSGETQYF.

This clone was counted a few times. This chain connects TRBV6-6 to TRBJ1-1; D unclear. This CDR3 is 14 amino acids long. Per the germline V gene, CDR1 is MNHNY and CDR2 is SVGAGI (reference sequence). Trimming took 0 bases from V and 6 from J, leaving 11 bases between them. CDR3 region: CASSYSTAAPEAFF. CDR3 DNA: TGTGCCAGCAGTTACTCGACGGCGGCCCCTGAAGCTTTCTTT.

The chain employs TRBV5-5 and TRBJ2-7; the match to TRBD1 covers 8 bases. Germline V CDR1 and CDR2: SGHKS, YYEKEE (reference sequence). The length of the CDR3 is 13 residues. V lost 5 bases to trimming and J lost 6 bases; unmatched junction nucleotides: 7. CDR3 in amino acids: CASRKTGAGEQYF. The CDR3 nucleotides read TGTGCCAGCAGGAAGACAGGGGCAGGCGAGCAGTACTTC.

This clone appeared once. The CDR3 DNA is TGCGCCAGCAGCCAAGCCAGCGGGGGGCCCAATGAGCAGTTCTTC. It is translated as CASSQASGGPNEQFF. V and J are TRBV4-3 and TRBJ2-1, with 9 nucleotides matching TRBD2. Germline CDR1 and CDR2: LGHNA and YSLEER. The CDR3 runs to 15 residues. V trimming: 1 base; J trimming: 6 bases; junction bases outside the gene matches: 4.

The J gene is TRBJ2-3, the V gene TRBV5-1; 12 bases match TRBD2. The J segment lost 5 bases and the V segment lost 0 bases, leaving 7 bases of the junction unmatched. Germline values: CDR1 SGHRS, CDR2 YFSETQ. The CDR3 runs to 17 residues. CDR3 region: CASSLDLAGGRGDTQYF. In nucleotides, the CDR3 is TGCGCCAGCAGCTTGGACCTAGCGGGGGGGCGAGGAGATACGCAGTATTTT.

The chain recombines TRBV5-1 with TRBJ1-2; D unresolved. Germline lookup yields CDR1 SGHRS and CDR2 YFSETQ. V lost 3 bases and J lost 5, with 11 bases in between. The CDR3 has 13 residues. CDR3 amino acids: CASSSSEMYGYTF. CDR3 in DNA: TGCGCCAGCAGCTCCAGCGAGATGTATGGCTACACCTTC.

V gene TRBV28 combines with J gene TRBJ1-2, with 10 bases lining up with TRBD1. The CDR3 totals 17 residues. Germline assignment: CDR1 MDHEN and CDR2 SYDVKM. V dropped 2 bases and J dropped 5; count of bases not matched to a gene: 11. The CDR3 is CASSLADRGRPGYGYTF. CDR3 bases: TGTGCCAGCAGTTTAGCCGACAGGGGGCGCCCCGGGTATGGCTACACCTTC.

The gene calls are TRBV28 and TRBJ2-5; 9 bases are a match to TRBD1. The DNA end is a closer match to TRBJ2-7, so the J assignment may be wrong. The CDR3 spans 18 residues. Germline V gene lookup returns CDR1 MDHEN and CDR2 SYDVKM. The CDR3 DNA sequence: TGTGCCAGCAGGAATTACCCCGGGACAGGGAAGCCTTCCTACGAGCAGTACTTC. Its translation: CASRNYPGTGKPSYEQYF.

The chain is built from TRBV18 and TRBJ2-5; TRBD2 matches 13 bases. The CDR3 is 18 amino acids. The germline V gene encodes CDR1 KGHSH and CDR2 LQKENI. Losses at the gene ends were 0 bases for V and 6 bases for J; bases not matched to a gene: 10. The CDR3 bases are TGTGCCAGCTCACCACCGACACTAGCGGGGGGGCCTTGGCAGACCCAGTACTTC. This codes for CASSPPTLAGGPWQTQYF.

The chain is built from TRBV18 and TRBJ2-1; a possible D gene is TRBD1 (6 bases). Per the germline V gene, CDR1 is KGHSH and CDR2 is LQKENI. Trimming took 3 bases from V and 5 from J, leaving 14 bases between them. The CDR3 covers 15 residues. As DNA, the CDR3 is TGTGCCAGCTCACCCCAGGCAGGGGTGAACAATGAGCAGTTCTTC. As protein: CASSPQAGVNNEQFF.

This chain uses TRBV30 with TRBJ1-2, with D possibly matching TRBD1 (6 bases). The CDR3 has 12 residues. V was cut by 4 bases and J by 8 bases, with 14 bases left in between. CDR1 GTSNPN and CDR2 SVGIG come from the germline V gene (reference sequence). CDR3 bases: TGTGCCTGGACCCGGGACACCACGGGCTACACCTTC. Its translation is CAWTRDTTGYTF.

This sequence joins TRBV7-9 and TRBJ1-1; D is possibly TRBD1 (5 bases). The length of the CDR3 is 12 residues. V was trimmed by 2 bases and J by 6 bases, leaving 7 bases between them. Germline lookup yields CDR1 SEHNR and CDR2 FQNEAQ (reference sequence). This CDR3 reads CASSLPGAEAFF. CDR3 nucleotide sequence: TGTGCCAGCAGCTTACCGGGGGCTGAAGCTTTCTTT. Based on the CDR3 plus reference TRBV7-9 and TRBJ1-1, the full variable domain is DTGVSQNPRHKITKRGQNVTFRCDPISEHNRLYWYRQTLGQGPEFLTYFQNEAQLEKSRLLSDRFSAERPKGSFSTLEIQRTEQGDSAMYLCASSLPGAEAFFGQGTRLTVV.

The V gene is TRBV19, the J gene TRBJ2-5; no reliable D call. The J call may be faulty, since TRBJ2-7 better matches the DNA end. The CDR3 length is 15 residues. Germline CDR1 is LNHDA and CDR2 is SQIVND (reference sequence). CDR3 in amino acids: CASSIDRRGHYEQYF. The CDR3 DNA follows: TGTGCCAGTAGTATAGATCGTAGAGGTCACTACGAGCAGTACTTC.

V is TRBV27 and J is TRBJ2-5; D uncertain. The J call is uncertain, as TRBJ2-7 better fits the DNA end. The CDR3 consists of 15 residues. Germline CDR1 reads MNHEY; CDR2 reads SMNVEV (reference sequence). The DNA for the CDR3 is TGTGCCAGCAGTCCCCTCGGAGACCCCGATACCGAGCAGTACTTC. It codes for CASSPLGDPDTEQYF.

The V and J genes are TRBV16 and TRBJ1-1; D may be TRBD1 (5 bases). V was trimmed by 4 bases and J by 7 bases, leaving 16 bases between them. Germline lookup yields CDR1 KGHSY and CDR2 FQNENV. The CDR3 runs 14 residues. The CDR3 coding sequence is TGTGCCAGCAGCCTATCTGGAGGGGCAGGTGAAGCTTTCTTT. Protein sequence: CASSLSGGAGEAFF. Full variable domain (outside the CDR3, taken from reference TRBV16 and TRBJ1-1): GEEVAQTPKHLVRGEGQKAKLYCAPIKGHSYVFWYQQVLKNEFKFLISFQNENVFDETGMPKERFSAKCLPNSPCSLEIQATKLEDSAVYFCASSLSGGAGEAFFGQGTRLTVV.